This TCR beta chain originates from a study of blood T cell repertoires in COVID-19. Study information: Samples taken during acute and convalescent COVID-19 were collected in the United States, Italy and Spain. PBMCs, B-cell-depleted T cells, or T cells provided the cDNA or gDNA that made up the material.

In the case of this clone: Other nucleotide sequences in the sample specify the same CDR3.

Authors' data handling: For nucleated cells, counts were estimated from reference gene primer amplification. Measured with immunoSEQ multiplex PCR; TCRdb has only the in-frame clones, and not every one. That table gives V, J and clone size, and the DNA gave D and trimming. The table lists about 190,000 clones, roughly 86% of them singletons. V shed 3 bases and J 3 bases; nucleotides not matched to a gene: 3. The germline V gene has CDR1 LGHDT and CDR2 YNNKEL (reference sequence). The CDR3 spans 14 residues. Material: peripheral blood. V usage is TRBV3-1 (or the pseudogene TRBV3-2) and J usage is TRBJ2-3; TRBD2 agrees at 7 bases. The TCR comes from a woman in her seventies with active or convalescent COVID-19. The CDR3 sequence: CASSQVSGTDTQYF. For the CDR3, the DNA is TGTGCCAGCAGCCAGGTTAGCGGGACAGATACGCAGTATTTT.